Presented here are 26 T cell receptor beta chains from one specimen sequenced in a study of T cells in Graves' hyperthyroidism and ophthalmopathy. Template material for amplifying TCR beta CDR3 regions consisted of RNA transcripts. In the first-round RT-PCR of the TCR CDR3, the HTBI primer set was used. One entry per CDR3 protein, called by TCRdb with MiXCR from the multiplex PCR reads. The table lists a few hundred thousand distinct CDR3 sequences, 15% to 17% of them singletons. The sample was blood. These receptor sequences come from a woman in her 30s with Graves' hyperthyroidism.

V and J are TRBV19 and TRBJ2-7; 9 positions match TRBD2. The length of the CDR3 is 14 residues. Germline V lookup: CDR1 LNHDA, CDR2 SQIVND (reference sequence). Unmatched junction bases numbered 4, after V lost 3 bases and J lost 4 bases. CDR3 residues: CASSIQGLAYEQYF. The CDR3 coding sequence is TGTGCCAGTAGTATCCAGGGACTAGCATACGAGCAGTACTTC.

This clonotype was seen ten or more times. CDR3 in DNA: TGTGCCAGTGGACTGAACATTAACTATGGCTACACCTTC. Amino acid sequence: CASGLNINYGYTF. The gene calls are TRBV2 and TRBJ1-2; D is ambiguous. Germline V CDR1 and CDR2: SNHLY, FYNNEI. This CDR3 is 13 amino acids long. The V and J ends lost 9 bases and 1 base respectively, with 12 bases between them.

This clonotype was detected ten times or more. V is TRBV20-1 and J is TRBJ1-1; tentatively, D is TRBD1 (5 bases). Trimming removed 1 base from V and 4 bases from J, with 10 bases in between. The germline V gene has CDR1 DFQATT and CDR2 SNEGSKA (reference sequence). CDR3 length: 13 residues. CDR3 protein: CSARVQGATEAFF. The CDR3 DNA reads TGCAGTGCTAGAGTTCAAGGGGCCACTGAAGCTTTCTTT.

J is TRBJ2-3 and V is TRBV19; TRBD2 matches 9 bases. With 4 bases clipped from V and 4 bases from J, the junction kept 3 bases outside the gene matches. The CDR3 loop spans 14 amino acids. The V gene's germline CDR1 is LNHDA and CDR2 SQIVND (reference sequence). In DNA, the CDR3 is TGTGCCAGTAGTAGCGGGAGGGGCGCAGATACGCAGTATTTT. It translates to CASSSGRGADTQYF.

The table lists this clonotype with a few counts. The V gene is TRBV7-9, the J gene TRBJ1-1, with 7 bases fitting TRBD1. J was trimmed by 6 bases and V by 4 bases; bases with no gene match: 5. The CDR3 is 13 amino acids. CDR1 and CDR2 (germline): SEHNR, FQNEAQ (reference sequence). In nucleotides, the CDR3 is TGTGCCAGCAGCTCTCTTACAGGGGCTGAAGCTTTCTTT. Residues: CASSSLTGAEAFF.

The rearrangement joins TRBV5-6 to TRBJ2-2; TRBD1 matches 9 bases. The V and J ends lost 4 bases and 4 bases, in that order; junction bases with no gene match: 8. Per the germline V gene, CDR1 is SGHDT and CDR2 is YYEEEE. The CDR3 is 16 amino acids. CDR3 sequence (DNA): TGTGCCAGCAGCCCGGGACAGGGTTGGATCACCGGGGAGCTGTTTTTT. Protein product: CASSPGQGWITGELFF.

This clonotype showed up just a few times. The gene calls are TRBV20-1 and TRBJ2-1, with 9 bases lining up with TRBD2. The CDR3 is 16 amino acids. Germline values: CDR1 DFQATT, CDR2 SNEGSKA (reference sequence). The V gene end was trimmed by 3 bases and the J gene end by 7 bases; junction bases not matched to a gene: 13. The CDR3 loop is CSASGVAGVGGNEQFF. CDR3 DNA: TGCAGTGCTAGCGGGGTAGCGGGAGTAGGTGGTAATGAGCAGTTCTTC.

This clonotype was observed at least ten times. V gene TRBV19 combines with J gene TRBJ2-1; the match to TRBD2 covers 14 bases. The germline gives CDR1 LNHDA, CDR2 SQIVND (reference sequence). There are 18 residues in the CDR3. V lost 3 bases, J lost 9 bases, and 13 bases stayed unmatched. The CDR3 bases are TGTGCCAGTAGTATGCGAGGGACTAGCGGGAGCCCCAAGAGTGAGCAGTTCTTC. Residues: CASSMRGTSGSPKSEQFF.

This clonotype has just a few counts. CDR3 protein: CASSFYSGGRADTQYF. The CDR3 DNA reads as TGCGCCAGCAGCTTCTATTCAGGGGGCAGAGCAGATACGCAGTATTTT. This chain links TRBV5-1 with TRBJ2-3; 8 bases are a match to TRBD1. V shed 2 bases, J shed 4 bases, and the junction held 9 bases outside the gene matches. Germline CDR1 SGHRS, CDR2 YFSETQ. The CDR3 is 16 amino acids. Filled out from reference TRBV5-1 and TRBJ2-3, the complete variable domain reads KAGVTQTPRYLIKTRGQQVTLSCSPISGHRSVSWYQQTPGQGLQFLFEYFSETQRNKGNFPGRFSGRQFSNSRSEMNVSTLELGDSALYLCASSFYSGGRADTQYFGPGTRLTVL.

This clonotype has a count of ten or more. The rearrangement joins TRBV28 to TRBJ2-1, with 9 bases identical to TRBD1. The CDR3 length is 17 residues. V was pared by 5 bases and J by 7 bases, with 15 bases of the junction left unmatched. From germline, CDR1 is MDHEN and CDR2 SYDVKM. CDR3 amino acids: CASSPIHGTGGMNEQFF. The DNA for the CDR3 is TGTGCCAGCAGTCCGATCCATGGCACAGGGGGCATGAATGAGCAGTTCTTC.

This clonotype was counted between two and nine times. The chain links TRBV7-2 to TRBJ2-7; D is tentatively TRBD1 or TRBD2 (5 bases each). CDR1 and CDR2 (germline): SGHTA, FQGNSA. Trimming pared 6 bases from V and 2 bases from J, leaving 17 bases between. The CDR3 has 15 amino acids. CDR3 DNA: TGTGCCAGCAGGGCTGACTTCAGGGAGCCCTACGAGCAGTACTTC. It is translated as CASRADFREPYEQYF. Full variable domain (remainder filled in from reference TRBV7-2 and TRBJ2-7): GAGVSQSPSNKVTEKGKDVELRCDPISGHTALYWYRQSLGQGLEFLIYFQGNSAPDKSGLPSDRFSAERTGGSVSTLTIQRTQQEDSAVYLCASRADFREPYEQYFGPGTRLTVT.

This clonotype was recorded many times. The chain joins TRBV7-8 to TRBJ2-5, with D tentatively TRBD1 or TRBD2 (5 bases each). This CDR3 contains 19 residues. CDR1 and CDR2 (germline): SGHVS, FQNEAQ. Trimming removed 0 bases from V and 3 bases from J, with 23 bases in between. In DNA form, the CDR3 reads TGTGCCAGCAGCTTAGCGCGGGTCCCCCAGGGAAGAGTGGAAGAGACCCAGTACTTC. Amino acid sequence: CASSLARVPQGRVEETQYF.

This clonotype showed up many times. V gene TRBV7-9 combines with J gene TRBJ2-3, with 8 bases that match TRBD2. V was pared by 5 bases and J by 6 bases, with 10 bases of the junction left unmatched. Germline V gene data show CDR1 as SEHNR and CDR2 as FQNEAQ (reference sequence). CDR3 length: 15 residues. The CDR3, as DNA: TGTGCCAGCAGCCCCGCGACGGGAGGGTCCGATACGCAGTATTTT. The encoded protein is CASSPATGGSDTQYF.

There are a few counts of this clonotype. The CDR3, as DNA: TGTGCCAGCAGTTACTCAGATGCCTACGAGCAGTACTTC. It yields the protein CASSYSDAYEQYF. The gene calls are TRBV6-5 and TRBJ2-7, with D hard to call. The V end lost 0 bases, the J end lost 2 bases, and 5 bases lay between the germline ends. This CDR3 region has 13 residues. Germline lookup yields CDR1 MNHEY and CDR2 SVGAGI.

This clonotype was observed many times. The rearrangement joins TRBV3-1 to TRBJ1-2; D ambiguous. V dropped 4 bases and J dropped 3 bases, with 15 bases sitting between them. The germline V gene encodes CDR1 LGHDT and CDR2 YNNKEL (reference sequence). The CDR3 totals 15 residues. In DNA, the CDR3 is TGTGCCAGCAGCCCATTTGCGACGGATTACTATGGCTACACCTTC. Protein product: CASSPFATDYYGYTF.

This clonotype was observed at least ten times. DNA of the CDR3: TGTGCCAGCAGTTTAGTTACCAGCACAGATACGCAGTATTTT. It specifies CASSLVTSTDTQYF. The rearrangement uses TRBV12-3 or TRBV12-4 and TRBJ2-3; D not certain. The V end was cut by 1 base, the J end by 0 bases, with 5 bases between. The CDR3 has 14 residues.

This chain connects TRBV29-1 to TRBJ2-7, with 10 bases that match TRBD2. CDR1 and CDR2 from the germline V gene are SQVTM and ANQGSEA. The length of the CDR3 is 16 residues. V gave up 4 bases and J gave up 1 base; unmatched junction bases: 10. This CDR3 reads CSVVRLAGAGSYEQYF. CDR3 DNA: TGCAGCGTTGTAAGGCTAGCGGGAGCCGGATCCTACGAGCAGTACTTC.

J is TRBJ2-1 and V is TRBV4-1; D could derive from TRBD1 or TRBD2 (5 bases each). There are 20 residues in the CDR3. Trimming took off 0 bases at V and 6 bases at J, with 27 bases between the two ends. CDR1 MGHRA and CDR2 YSYEKL come from the germline V gene. Here the CDR3 reads CASSQDRVWRSGRDRNEQFF. The CDR3 DNA sequence: TGCGCCAGCAGCCAAGATCGTGTTTGGCGGTCAGGCAGGGACCGCAATGAGCAGTTCTTC.

The chain is built from TRBV6-1 and TRBJ1-4, with no clear D. The CDR3 runs to 12 residues. CDR1 is MNHNS, CDR2 SASEGT, per germline. V lost 8 bases to trimming and J lost 2 bases, with 6 bases between them. The CDR3 DNA follows: TGTGCCAGCGGACGGACTAATGAAAAACTGTTTTTT. It translates to CASGRTNEKLFF.

This clonotype was detected many times. This chain connects TRBV12-3 or TRBV12-4 to TRBJ2-1; 12 bases align to TRBD2. Trimming at V came to 5 bases and at J to 5 bases, leaving 7 bases not matched to a gene. The CDR3 has 16 residues. CDR3 loop: CASSILAGGGDNEQFF. CDR3 bases: TGTGCCAGCAGTATCCTAGCGGGAGGGGGAGACAATGAGCAGTTCTTC.

This clonotype was observed a handful of times. This sequence joins TRBV11-2 and TRBJ2-3; D gene uncertain. The germline V gene has CDR1 SGHAT and CDR2 FQNNGV. The CDR3 is made up of 12 amino acids. V was shortened by 4 bases and J by 7 bases, with 9 bases between the two germline ends. CDR3 sequence (DNA): TGTGCCAGCAGCTCCCCCGGGCATACGCAGTATTTT. Protein: CASSSPGHTQYF.

This clonotype was counted many times. The chain has TRBV30 and TRBJ2-1; 7 positions agree with TRBD2. Germline V CDR1 and CDR2: GTSNPN, SVGIG (reference sequence). The CDR3 sequence is 15 residues long. J lost 5 bases, V lost 0 bases, and 7 bases had no gene match. The CDR3 DNA is TGTGCCTGGAGTGTCCGGCTAGCGGAGGACAATGAGCAGTTCTTC. It yields the protein CAWSVRLAEDNEQFF.

This clonotype has only a few counts. The chain has TRBV30 and TRBJ1-2, with D unresolved. Germline CDR1 GTSNPN, CDR2 SVGIG (reference sequence). V gave up 6 bases and J gave up 4 bases, with 12 bases separating them. This CDR3 region has 12 residues. CDR3: CACGVAVYGYTF. CDR3 nucleotide sequence: TGTGCCTGTGGAGTGGCTGTCTATGGCTACACCTTC.

In its sample, this clonotype was seen many times. J is TRBJ2-2 and V is TRBV7-9, with TRBD1 identical over 9 bases. Germline loops: CDR1 SEHNR, CDR2 FQNEAQ (reference sequence). The CDR3 covers 16 residues. V shed 5 bases, J shed 2 bases, and the junction held 6 bases outside the gene matches. The CDR3 DNA follows: TGTGCCAGCAGCACTCCGACAGGGGGTAACACCGGGGAGCTGTTTTTT. It encodes CASSTPTGGNTGELFF.

V gene TRBV13 combines with J gene TRBJ2-7; 9 nucleotides match TRBD1. The CDR3 is made up of 15 amino acids. CDR1 and CDR2 (germline): PRHDT, FYEKMQ (reference sequence). V trimming: 4 bases; J trimming: 5 bases; junction bases outside the gene matches: 9. The CDR3 loop reads CASSSPAQGAHEQYF. The CDR3, as DNA: TGTGCCAGCAGCTCCCCGGCACAGGGGGCTCACGAGCAGTACTTC. Filled out from reference TRBV13 and TRBJ2-7, the complete variable domain reads AAGVIQSPRHLIKEKRETATLKCYPIPRHDTVYWYQQGPGQDPQFLISFYEKMQSDKGSIPDRFSAQQFSDYHSELNMSSLELGDSALYFCASSSPAQGAHEQYFGPGTRLTVT.

The sample holds a few counts of this clonotype. Here the CDR3 reads CSVEDLTGPDTQYF. In DNA, the CDR3 is TGCAGCGTTGAAGATCTTACAGGGCCAGATACGCAGTATTTT. V is TRBV29-1 and J is TRBJ2-3; D might be TRBD1 (6 bases). Germline CDR1 reads SQVTM; CDR2 reads ANQGSEA. The CDR3 sequence is 14 residues long. V gave up 0 bases and J gave up 4 bases, with 11 bases separating them.